These 20 T cell receptor beta chains were sequenced from one sample in a study of shared clonotypes between healthy human individuals. Sequencing was performed with immunoSEQ multiplex PCR; in TCRdb, only in-frame clones are kept and a portion is missing. The data show 550,000 to 700,000 clones, with 55% to 85% seen just once and around 2% held by the top ten. Sequenced sample: memory CD4+ T cells sorted from blood. Regarding subset: CD45RA-negative fraction. The origin of the receptors is a woman between 25 and 40 years old in good health.

The V gene is TRBV7-6, the J gene TRBJ2-5; TRBD1 or TRBD2 may be the D gene (6 bases each). CDR1 is SGHVS and CDR2 is FNYEAQ in the germline V gene. The CDR3 has 14 amino acids. The V and J ends lost 2 bases and 9 bases respectively, with 16 bases between them. CDR3 in amino acids: CASSLLPKGGPQYF. For the CDR3, the DNA is TGTGCCAGCAGCTTACTTCCTAAAGGGGGGCCCCAGTACTTC.

This chain uses TRBV6-5 with TRBJ2-7; TRBD2 matches 7 bases. After removal of 5 bases from V and 4 bases from J, the junction contained 8 bases not matched to a gene. The CDR3 is 14 residues long. Looked up from germline, CDR1 is MNHEY and CDR2 is SVGAGI. The CDR3 DNA sequence: TGTGCCAGCAGTCTCTACCGGGGGGAATACGAGCAGTACTTC. Amino acid sequence: CASSLYRGEYEQYF.

This chain uses TRBV2 with TRBJ2-1; D not certain. Germline CDR1 and CDR2: SNHLY and FYNNEI. The V end lost 4 bases, the J end lost 9 bases, and 10 bases lay between the germline ends. There are 12 residues in the CDR3. The CDR3 DNA is TGTGCCAGCAGTGCTTTGGGCAGTGAGCAGTTCTTC. Translation gives CASSALGSEQFF.

This clone was observed once. The CDR3 DNA follows: TGTGCCAGCAGCGTAGCGGCCGACTCTGGGGCCAACGTCCTGACTTTC. Translation: CASSVAADSGANVLTF. The gene calls are TRBV9 and TRBJ2-6, with D hard to call. The V end was cut by 0 bases, the J end by 0 bases, with 7 bases between. The germline V gene encodes CDR1 SGDLS and CDR2 YYNGEE. The length of the CDR3 is 16 residues. The full variable domain, with the rest looked up from reference TRBV9 and TRBJ2-6, is DSGVTQTPKHLITATGQRVTLRCSPRSGDLSVYWYQQSLDQGLQFLIQYYNGEERAKGNILERFSAQQFPDLHSELNLSSLELGDSALYFCASSVAADSGANVLTFGAGSRLTVL.

This clone was observed a handful of times. The chain is built from TRBV25-1 and TRBJ2-7, with a tentative D call TRBD1 (6 bases). Germline CDR1 is MGHDK and CDR2 is SYGVNS. Trimming removed 6 bases at V and 3 bases at J, with 21 bases between. The CDR3 is 16 amino acids. The CDR3 DNA is TGTGCCAGCAGCCTCCCGACGGGACAAGGTAACTACGAGCAGTACTTC. It is translated as CASSLPTGQGNYEQYF.

The CDR3 DNA is TGTGCCAGCAGGGGGAGCCGCACAGATACGCAGTATTTT. As protein: CASRGSRTDTQYF. This sequence joins TRBV2 and TRBJ2-3, with D tentatively TRBD2 (5 bases). Germline V gene data show CDR1 as SNHLY and CDR2 as FYNNEI. This CDR3 is built from 13 residues. Trimming took off 6 bases at V and 1 base at J, with 8 bases between the two ends.

The rearrangement links TRBV4-1 to TRBJ2-5; D remains ambiguous. This CDR3 region has 15 residues. Germline V lookup: CDR1 MGHRA, CDR2 YSYEKL. Trimming removed 2 bases at V and 5 bases at J, with 15 bases between. Here the CDR3 reads CASSQPGWARETQYF. CDR3 DNA sequence: TGCGCCAGCAGCCAACCCGGTTGGGCCCGTGAGACCCAGTACTTC.

This rearrangement joins TRBV11-3 to TRBJ1-1; D unresolved. V was clipped by 5 bases and J by 6 bases, with 4 bases between them. The germline V gene has CDR1 SGHNT and CDR2 YENEEA. CDR3 length: 10 residues. The CDR3 DNA reads TGTGCCAGCAGCGATCCTGAAGCTTTCTTT. It codes for CASSDPEAFF.

The V call is TRBV7-2, the J call TRBJ1-2, with unresolved D. Looked up from germline, CDR1 is SGHTA and CDR2 is FQGNSA. Trimming shortened V by 2 bases and J by 2 bases, and 15 bases separated the two germline ends. There are 16 residues in the CDR3. Here the CDR3 DNA reads TGTGCCAGCAGCTTATGGGCCAGTGAAACCAACTATGGCTACACCTTC. Its translation is CASSLWASETNYGYTF.

The chain has TRBV4-1 and TRBJ1-5, with unresolved D. The CDR3 contains 16 residues. Trimming shortened V by 3 bases and J by 0 bases, and 12 bases separated the two germline ends. The germline V gene encodes CDR1 MGHRA and CDR2 YSYEKL. In nucleotides, the CDR3 is TGCGCCAGCAGCCAGGATCAGGCATATAGCAATCAGCCCCAGCATTTT. This gives the protein CASSQDQAYSNQPQHF.

This chain connects TRBV7-8 to TRBJ2-5; D is undetermined. Germline lookup yields CDR1 SGHVS and CDR2 FQNEAQ. V lost 4 bases, J lost 7 bases, and 7 bases lay in between. The CDR3 contains 11 residues. Written as DNA, the CDR3 is TGTGCCAGCAGCTCCGTCGGGACCCAGTACTTC. This gives the protein CASSSVGTQYF.

This chain joins TRBV28 and TRBJ1-2; TRBD1 aligns across 7 bases. The CDR3 spans 15 residues. Per the germline V gene, CDR1 is MDHEN and CDR2 is SYDVKM. J gave up 4 bases and V 8 bases, and 13 bases lay outside the gene matches. CDR3 sequence: CASRDSNFLGYGYTF. The DNA for the CDR3 is TGTGCCAGCCGGGACAGTAATTTTCTAGGCTATGGCTACACCTTC.

The J gene is TRBJ2-5, the V gene TRBV18; maybe TRBD2 (7 bases). The CDR3 loop spans 14 amino acids. Germline V gene lookup returns CDR1 KGHSH and CDR2 LQKENI. V was pared by 6 bases and J by 2 bases, with 13 bases between. This CDR3 reads CASSPRGRQETQYF. The CDR3 DNA reads as TGTGCCAGCTCCCCGCGGGGGCGTCAAGAGACCCAGTACTTC.

The chain has TRBV5-1 and TRBJ2-1; TRBD2 aligns across 9 bases. V shed 5 bases, J shed 7 bases, and the junction held 4 bases outside the gene matches. This CDR3 spans 13 amino acids. Germline loops: CDR1 SGHRS, CDR2 YFSETQ. The CDR3 loop is CASRIAGANEQFF. The CDR3, as DNA: TGCGCCAGCAGAATAGCGGGAGCAAATGAGCAGTTCTTC.

The chain joins TRBV28 to TRBJ1-2; 7 bases are shared with TRBD1. This CDR3 spans 13 amino acids. Germline CDR1 is MDHEN and CDR2 is SYDVKM. Trimming took 6 bases from V and 7 from J; bases not matched to a gene: 8. This CDR3 reads CASSSGGLSGYTF. CDR3 sequence (DNA): TGTGCCAGCAGCTCAGGGGGACTTAGTGGCTACACCTTC.

This chain joins TRBV28 and TRBJ1-2; 7 nucleotides agree with TRBD1. V shed 4 bases, J shed 8 bases, and the junction held 10 bases outside the gene matches. The CDR3 loop spans 14 amino acids. Germline V lookup: CDR1 MDHEN, CDR2 SYDVKM. CDR3 sequence reads: CASSWGWDSDGYTF. CDR3 nucleotide sequence: TGTGCCAGCAGTTGGGGGTGGGACAGCGACGGCTACACCTTC.

The V gene is TRBV11-2, the J gene TRBJ2-7; 10 bases map to TRBD1. Germline values: CDR1 SGHAT, CDR2 FQNNGV. V lost 4 bases and J lost 1; bases outside the gene matches: 4. CDR3 length: 15 amino acids. CDR3 in DNA: TGTGCCAGCAGCTCGCCGGGACAGGGGTCCTACGAGCAGTACTTC. Translating gives CASSSPGQGSYEQYF.

The chain carries TRBV5-6 and TRBJ1-1, with 10 positions matching TRBD1. CDR1 is SGHDT, CDR2 YYEEEE, per germline. The ends lost 5 bases at V and 7 bases at J; junction bases unmatched: 5. This CDR3 region has 13 residues. The CDR3 DNA follows: TGTGCCAGCAGTCTCGGACAGGGGGTTGAAGCTTTCTTT. Its translation is CASSLGQGVEAFF.

This clone was seen just once. The gene calls are TRBV6-1 and TRBJ2-7, with D possibly being TRBD2 (6 bases). V was shortened by 6 bases and J by 4 bases, with 13 bases between the two germline ends. The CDR3 loop spans 13 amino acids. The V gene's germline CDR1 is MNHNS and CDR2 SASEGT. CDR3: CASSLGRVYEQYF. The DNA for the CDR3 is TGTGCCAGCAGCCTCGGGAGAGTTTACGAGCAGTACTTC.

In its sample, this clone was seen a few times. V gene TRBV6-4 combines with J gene TRBJ1-5; D is unclear. Germline V CDR1 and CDR2: MRHNA, SNTAGT. The CDR3 runs to 16 residues. Trimming cost V 7 bases and J 3 bases, with 19 bases left between them. The chain's CDR3 is CASTEAGGRNNQPQHF. CDR3 coding DNA: TGTGCCAGCACGGAGGCAGGTGGTAGAAACAATCAGCCCCAGCATTTT.